This T cell receptor (beta chain) originates from a study of T cell repertoires in cytomegalovirus infection. Study as a whole: It was recently identified HLA-C-restricted and well-studied HLA-B-restricted CMV epitopes that the study used. Public signatures in TCR beta pointed to CMV infection and matching HLA type.

One entry per CDR3 protein results from TCRdb running MiXCR on the reads. The sample has around 360,000 distinct CDR3 sequences, about 35% seen once. Study results and limitations: The cumulative frequency of public TCR beta families identified carriers of CMV plus the relevant HLA. Ex vivo, HLA-C-restricted CMV-specific TCR beta clonotypes prevailed over the rest of the response.

Worth noting for this clonotype: What it binds is unknown.

Between the trimmed V and J ends, which lost 6 bases and 3 bases, there was a span of 8 bases. This CDR3 has 13 amino acids. Germline lookup yields CDR1 SGHAT and CDR2 FQNNGV. Sample: cultured PBMCs, taken from culture after CMV antigen stimulation. The V and J genes are TRBV11-2 and TRBJ2-2; D call uncertain. The clonotype originates from a human donor in good health (CMV status not recorded). Some clones in this sample may be carry-over from other donors' samples. The CDR3 nucleotides read TGTGCCAGCAGTTATACCTACACCGGGGAGCTGTTTTTT. It encodes CASSYTYTGELFF.